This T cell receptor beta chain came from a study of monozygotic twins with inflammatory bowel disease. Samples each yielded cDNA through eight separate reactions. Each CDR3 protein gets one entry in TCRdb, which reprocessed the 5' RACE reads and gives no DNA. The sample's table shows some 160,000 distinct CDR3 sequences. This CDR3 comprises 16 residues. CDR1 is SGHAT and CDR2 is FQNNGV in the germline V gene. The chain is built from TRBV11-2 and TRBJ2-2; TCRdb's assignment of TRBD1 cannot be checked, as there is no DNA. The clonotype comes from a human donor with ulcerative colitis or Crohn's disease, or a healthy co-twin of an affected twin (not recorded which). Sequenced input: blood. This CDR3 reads CASSLGLRGNTGELFF.